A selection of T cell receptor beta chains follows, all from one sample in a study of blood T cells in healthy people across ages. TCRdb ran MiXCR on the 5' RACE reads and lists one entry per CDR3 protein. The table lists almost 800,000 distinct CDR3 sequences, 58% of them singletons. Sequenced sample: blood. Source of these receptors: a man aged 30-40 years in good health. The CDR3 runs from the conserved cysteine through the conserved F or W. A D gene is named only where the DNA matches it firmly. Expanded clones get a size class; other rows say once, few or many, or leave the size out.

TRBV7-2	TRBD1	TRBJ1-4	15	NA	CASSPRQGSREKLFF	TGTGCCAGCAGCCCAAGACAGGGGAGTCGTGAAAAACTGTTTTTT
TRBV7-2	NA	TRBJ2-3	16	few	CASSLVASSVTDTQYF	TGTGCCAGCAGCTTAGTGGCTAGCTCTGTGACAGATACGCAGTATTTT
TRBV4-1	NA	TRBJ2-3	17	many	CASSQVGSGVSTDTQYF	TGCGCCAGCAGCCAAGTTGGTTCGGGGGTTTCGACAGATACGCAGTATTTT
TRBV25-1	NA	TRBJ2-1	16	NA	CASSPWGAFAGNEQFF	TGTGCCAGCAGTCCCTGGGGGGCCTTTGCTGGCAATGAGCAGTTCTTC
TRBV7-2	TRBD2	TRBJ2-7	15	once	CASSFTWGRGYEQYF	TGTGCCAGCAGCTTCACTTGGGGGAGGGGTTATGAGCAGTACTTC
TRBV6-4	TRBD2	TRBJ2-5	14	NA	CASSDDGGANEQYF	TGTGCCAGCAGTGACGACGGGGGGGCCAATGAGCAGTACTTC
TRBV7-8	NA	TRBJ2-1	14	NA	CASSSTHLLNEQFF	TGTGCCAGCAGCTCGACCCATCTTCTTAATGAGCAGTTCTTC
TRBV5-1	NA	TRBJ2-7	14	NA	CASSLAPAVHEQYF	TGCGCCAGCAGCTTGGCTCCAGCCGTCCACGAGCAGTACTTC
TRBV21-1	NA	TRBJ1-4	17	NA	CASSIHGGVVTNEKLFF	TGTGCCAGCAGCATACATGGGGGGGTAGTGACTAATGAAAAACTGTTTTTT
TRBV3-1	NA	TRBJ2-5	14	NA	CASSQDRATETQYF	TGTGCCAGCAGCCAAGATAGGGCTACAGAGACCCAGTACTTC
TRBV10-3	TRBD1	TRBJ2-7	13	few	CATRTGGLYEQYF	TGTGCCACGCGGACAGGGGGCCTCTACGAGCAGTACTTC
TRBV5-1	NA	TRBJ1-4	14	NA	CASSLEGRGEKLFF	TGCGCCAGCAGCTTGGAGGGGCGGGGAGAAAAACTGTTTTTT
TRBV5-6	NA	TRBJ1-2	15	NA	CASSLVAGKNYGYTF	TGTGCCAGCAGCTTGGTGGCAGGGAAGAACTATGGCTACACCTTC
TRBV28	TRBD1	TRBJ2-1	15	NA	CASSSGTGGVNEQFF	TGTGCCAGCAGCTCCGGGACAGGTGGAGTGAATGAGCAGTTCTTC
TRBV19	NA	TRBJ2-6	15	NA	CASKTFDSGANVLTF	TGTGCCAGTAAAACGTTCGACTCTGGGGCCAACGTCCTGACTTTC
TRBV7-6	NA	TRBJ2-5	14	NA	CASSTNPRAETQYF	TGTGCCAGCAGCACGAACCCGCGGGCAGAGACCCAGTACTTC
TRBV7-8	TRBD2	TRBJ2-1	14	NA	CASSLGLSRETQFF	TGTGCCAGCAGCTTAGGACTATCGCGGGAGACCCAGTTCTTC
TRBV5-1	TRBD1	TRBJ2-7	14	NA	CASSTGTGQDEQYF	TGCGCCAGCAGCACGGGGACAGGGCAAGACGAGCAGTACTTC
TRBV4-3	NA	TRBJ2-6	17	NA	CASSQVGGLRGANVLTF	TGCGCCAGCAGCCAAGTGGGGGGCCTGAGGGGGGCCAACGTCCTGACTTTC
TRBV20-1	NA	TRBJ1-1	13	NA	CSADRLVSGITFF	TGCAGTGCAGACAGACTCGTTTCGGGGATAACTTTCTTT
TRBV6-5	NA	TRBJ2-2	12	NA	CASSIRPGELFF	TGTGCCAGCAGTATTCGGCCCGGGGAGCTGTTTTTT
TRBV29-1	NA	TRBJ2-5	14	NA	CSVDVGQSQETQYF	TGCAGCGTTGACGTTGGACAGTCACAAGAGACCCAGTACTTC
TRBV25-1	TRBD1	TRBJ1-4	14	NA	CASSELGQSEKLFF	TGTGCCAGCAGTGAATTGGGACAGTCCGAAAAACTGTTTTTT
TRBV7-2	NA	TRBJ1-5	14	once	CASSLPVSSAPQHF	TGTGCCAGCAGCTTACCTGTAAGCTCGGCGCCCCAGCATTTT
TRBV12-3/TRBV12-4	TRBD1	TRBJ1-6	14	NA	CASKGQGAYSPLHF	TGTGCCAGCAAAGGACAGGGGGCATATTCACCCCTCCACTTT
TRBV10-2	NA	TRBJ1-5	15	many	CASRARGTDNQPQHF	TGCGCCAGCAGGGCCAGGGGAACCGACAATCAGCCCCAGCATTTT
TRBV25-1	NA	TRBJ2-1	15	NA	CASSELRSGDNEQFF	TGTGCCAGCAGTGAATTAAGATCGGGGGACAATGAGCAGTTCTTC
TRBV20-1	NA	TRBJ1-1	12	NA	CSASRQPRGAFF	TGCAGTGCTAGTAGGCAACCCCGTGGGGCTTTCTTT
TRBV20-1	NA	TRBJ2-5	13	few	CSAETWGSETQYF	TGCAGTGCTGAAACGTGGGGTTCAGAGACCCAGTACTTC
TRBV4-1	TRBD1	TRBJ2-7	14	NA	CASSHPTGAYEQYF	TGCGCCAGCAGCCACCCGACAGGGGCCTACGAGCAGTACTTC
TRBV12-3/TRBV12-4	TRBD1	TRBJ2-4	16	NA	CASSPRQGFAKNIQYF	TGTGCCAGCAGTCCTAGACAGGGGTTCGCCAAAAACATTCAGTACTTC
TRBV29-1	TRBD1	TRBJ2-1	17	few	CSVVDPNRDRGNDEQFF	TGCAGCGTTGTCGACCCGAACCGGGACAGGGGGAACGATGAGCAGTTCTTC
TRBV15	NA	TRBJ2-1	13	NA	CATSRGVVSYQFF	TGTGCCACCAGCAGAGGGGTCGTTTCTTACCAGTTCTTC
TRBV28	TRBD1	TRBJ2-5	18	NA	CASSFFAGQGRLQETQYF	TGTGCCAGCAGTTTTTTCGCGGGACAGGGTAGGCTCCAAGAGACCCAGTACTTC
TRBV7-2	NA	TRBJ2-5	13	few	CASSYSFRETQYF	TGTGCCAGCAGCTACTCATTCCGGGAGACCCAGTACTTC
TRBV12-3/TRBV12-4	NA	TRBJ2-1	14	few	CASSSRPGQNEQFF	TGTGCCAGCAGTTCCCGCCCCGGACAGAATGAGCAGTTCTTC
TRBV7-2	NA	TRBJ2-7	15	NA	CASSESQGHSYEQYF	TGTGCCAGCAGCGAGAGCCAGGGGCACTCCTACGAGCAGTACTTC
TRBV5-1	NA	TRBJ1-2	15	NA	CASSLDPDRTYGYTF	TGCGCCAGCAGCTTGGATCCGGACCGTACTTATGGCTACACCTTC
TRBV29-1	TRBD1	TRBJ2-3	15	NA	CSVDLDRASTDTQYF	TGCAGCGTTGATTTGGACAGGGCCAGCACAGATACGCAGTATTTT
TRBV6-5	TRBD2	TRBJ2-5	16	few	CASSNPLGLGQETQYF	TGTGCCAGCAGTAACCCCCTTGGACTAGGGCAGGAGACCCAGTACTTC
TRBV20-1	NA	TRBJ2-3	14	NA	CSATTQPGTDTQYF	TGCAGTGCTACGACCCAACCCGGCACAGATACGCAGTATTTT
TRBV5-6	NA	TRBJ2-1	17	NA	CASSLAGFPASYNEQFF	TGTGCCAGCAGCTTGGCGGGCTTCCCGGCCTCCTACAATGAGCAGTTCTTC
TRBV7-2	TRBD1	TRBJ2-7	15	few	CASSLQDRGPYEQYF	TGTGCCAGCAGCTTGCAAGACAGGGGGCCCTACGAGCAGTACTTC
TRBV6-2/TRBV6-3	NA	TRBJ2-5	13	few	CASSERGWETQYF	TGTGCCAGCTCCGAGCGAGGGTGGGAGACCCAGTACTTC
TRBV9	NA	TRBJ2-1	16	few	CASSATWRSSYNEQFF	TGTGCCAGCAGCGCGACCTGGAGGAGCTCCTACAATGAGCAGTTCTTC
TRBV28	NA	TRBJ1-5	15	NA	CASSPQDTRIQPQHF	TGTGCCAGCAGTCCGCAGGACACCCGGATTCAGCCCCAGCATTTT
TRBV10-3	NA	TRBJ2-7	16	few	CAISGGQTASTYEQYF	TGTGCCATCAGTGGGGGGCAGACAGCCTCAACCTACGAGCAGTACTTC
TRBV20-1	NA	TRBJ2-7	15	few	CSARDSPGADYEQYF	TGCAGTGCTAGAGATTCGCCCGGGGCTGACTACGAGCAGTACTTC
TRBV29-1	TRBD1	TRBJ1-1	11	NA	CSADRGAEAFF	TGCAGCGCCGACAGGGGCGCTGAAGCTTTCTTT
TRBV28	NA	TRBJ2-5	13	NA	CASSFPVGETQYF	TGTGCCAGCAGTTTTCCCGTGGGAGAGACCCAGTACTTC
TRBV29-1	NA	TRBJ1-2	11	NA	CSVARGGGYTF	TGCAGCGTTGCCAGGGGCGGCGGCTACACCTTC
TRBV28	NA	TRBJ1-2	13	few	CASSSVFRYGYTF	TGTGCCAGCAGTTCGGTTTTTCGATATGGCTACACCTTC
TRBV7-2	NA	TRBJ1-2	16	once	CASSLGGARDAFGYTF	TGTGCCAGCAGCCTTGGGGGGGCAAGGGACGCGTTTGGCTACACCTTC
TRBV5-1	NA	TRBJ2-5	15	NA	CASRPMAGGQETQYF	TGCGCCAGCAGGCCCATGGCGGGTGGACAAGAGACCCAGTACTTC
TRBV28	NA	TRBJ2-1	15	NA	CASSSPGGRVNEQFF	TGTGCCAGCAGTTCTCCCGGGGGTCGGGTCAATGAGCAGTTCTTC
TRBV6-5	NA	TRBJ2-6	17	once	CASSSVRGSSGANVLTF	TGTGCCAGCAGTTCGGTACGGGGGAGTTCTGGGGCCAACGTCCTGACTTTC